What follows is one T cell receptor beta chain and its context. This record belongs to a study of patients and donors after allogeneic stem cell transplantation. TCRdb used MiXCR to reprocess the RT-PCR reads, holding one entry per CDR3 protein. This sample has just over 55,000 distinct CDR3 sequences, with approximately 12% found just once. The sequencing input was blood, either unsorted or a sorted T cell fraction (not recorded which). The sequence was collected from a human donor who was either an allogeneic HSCT recipient or a stem cell or donor lymphocyte infusion donor (not recorded which). It is not recorded whose cells these are; they may come from a transplant donor.

CDR3 sequence (DNA): TGCGCCAGCAGTGAACTCGACAGGGCCGAAGCTTTCTTT. Residues: CASSELDRAEAFF. The chain couples TRBV10-2 to TRBJ1-1, with TRBD1 matching 7 bases. The V gene's germline CDR1 is WSHSY and CDR2 SAAADI. The CDR3 runs to 13 residues. The trim removed 3 bases at V and 8 bases at J, leaving 6 bases unmatched.